What follows are 24 T cell receptor beta chains derived from one specimen sequenced in a study of blood T cells in healthy people across ages. Primed by a sample-barcoded 5' primer and a J-beta primer mix, a second PCR proceeded for about 7 to 12 cycles. TCRdb re-analysed the 5' RACE reads in MiXCR, keeping a single row per CDR3 protein. The repertoire has some 1.7 million distinct CDR3 sequences, 28% of them found once; the top ten carry about 8%. Sequences were obtained from blood. The receptors shown here come from a woman aged 25-40 years in good health.

The chain has TRBV14 and TRBJ1-2; maybe TRBD1 (5 bases). This CDR3 spans 16 amino acids. Trimming shortened V by 0 bases and J by 3 bases, and 14 bases separated the two germline ends. Germline CDR1 reads SGHDN; CDR2 reads FVKESK. The CDR3 nucleotides are TGTGCCAGCAGCCAAGATGTAAGGGGCCCTTACTATGGCTACACCTTC. Its translation: CASSQDVRGPYYGYTF.

The rearrangement joins TRBV6-2 or TRBV6-3 to TRBJ1-1; possible D gene TRBD1, 5 bases. This CDR3 is 18 amino acids long. Trimming stripped 4 bases from V and 1 base from J, with 22 bases between. Germline lookup yields CDR1 MNHEY and CDR2 SVGEGT. The CDR3 coding sequence is TGTGCCAGCAGTTCAAGATTGGCTAAGGGACCAAAGAACACTGAAGCTTTCTTT. It specifies CASSSRLAKGPKNTEAFF.

The chain employs TRBV9 and TRBJ2-1; unclear D gene. The J call may not be correct, given that the DNA end is closer to TRBJ2-7. CDR1 and CDR2 (germline): SGDLS, YYNGEE. The CDR3 length is 15 residues. The CDR3 region has the DNA TGTGCCAGCAGCGTAGGGCTGGCCGGCTACAATGAGCAGTACTTC. Translated, it gives CASSVGLAGYNEQYF.

The CDR3 DNA sequence: TGTGCCAGCAGTGAATTCTGGGACTCTGAAGCTTTCTTT. Protein sequence: CASSEFWDSEAFF. The gene calls are TRBV25-1 and TRBJ1-1; D possibly corresponds to TRBD1 (5 bases). Germline V gives CDR1 MGHDK, CDR2 SYGVNS. The V and J ends lost 1 base and 6 bases respectively, with 9 bases between them. This CDR3 comprises 13 residues.

The table lists this clonotype with a few counts. J is TRBJ1-1 and V is TRBV5-6; the D gene is possibly TRBD1 (5 bases). Between the trimmed V and J ends, which lost 5 bases and 0 bases, there was a span of 17 bases. There are 16 residues in the CDR3. In germline, CDR1 is SGHDT, CDR2 YYEEEE. CDR3 region: CASSPIWGNMNTEAFF. The CDR3 DNA sequence: TGTGCCAGCAGTCCCATCTGGGGCAACATGAACACTGAAGCTTTCTTT.

A word on this clonotype: Germline and junction disagree at one end, which may indicate a read error. The gene calls are TRBV9 and TRBJ1-1; D ambiguous. This CDR3 spans 15 amino acids. CDR1 is SGDLS, CDR2 YYNGEE, per germline. The CDR3 is CTSSVRGQENTEAFF. The CDR3 DNA reads as TGTACCAGCAGCGTTCGGGGTCAAGAGAACACTGAAGCTTTCTTT. Complete variable domain (other parts from reference TRBV9 and TRBJ1-1): DSGVTQTPKHLITATGQRVTLRCSPRSGDLSVYWYQQSLDQGLQFLIQYYNGEERAKGNILERFSAQQFPDLHSELNLSSLELGDSALYFCTSSVRGQENTEAFFGQGTRLTVV.

This clonotype was detected a few times. The rearrangement joins TRBV12-3 or TRBV12-4 to TRBJ1-6; 8 bases match TRBD1. CDR3 length: 15 amino acids. Unmatched junction bases numbered 7, after V lost 6 bases and J lost 6 bases. The CDR3 loop reads CASRETGGRNSPLHF. The CDR3, as DNA: TGTGCCAGCAGAGAAACAGGGGGTCGTAATTCACCCCTCCACTTT.

This clonotype was detected ten times or more. The rearrangement joins TRBV29-1 to TRBJ2-7; D may correspond to TRBD1 or TRBD2 (5 bases each). The CDR3 runs to 13 residues. Trimming took 7 bases from V and 2 from J, leaving 15 bases between them. CDR1 SQVTM and CDR2 ANQGSEA come from the germline V gene. CDR3 residues: CSAGRDGTYEQYF. The DNA of the CDR3 is TGCAGCGCCGGCCGGGACGGCACCTACGAGCAGTACTTC.

This clonotype was seen at least ten times. This sequence joins TRBV15 and TRBJ2-5; D not resolved. V was cut by 8 bases and J by 5 bases, with 12 bases left in between. From germline, CDR1 is LNHNV and CDR2 YYDKDF (reference sequence). The CDR3 covers 12 residues. In nucleotides, the CDR3 is TGTGCCACCGCCCCCCTCTCCGAGACCCAGTACTTC. Translated: CATAPLSETQYF.

J is TRBJ2-5 and V is TRBV12-3 or TRBV12-4, with TRBD2 identical over 8 bases. Germline trimming cut 6 bases from V and 4 bases from J; bases unmatched to any gene: 7. This CDR3 is built from 14 residues. This CDR3 is CASREGTRGETQYF. In DNA form, the CDR3 reads TGTGCCAGCAGGGAAGGGACTAGAGGAGAGACCCAGTACTTC.

CDR3 nucleotide sequence: TGTGCTAGTGGTTCAAACACCGGGACACCTTACAATGAGCAGTTCTTC. The encoded protein is CASGSNTGTPYNEQFF. V gene TRBV12-5 combines with J gene TRBJ2-1; D is possibly TRBD1 (6 bases). V was trimmed by 4 bases and J by 4 bases, leaving 17 bases between them. Looked up from germline, CDR1 is LGHNT and CDR2 is FRNRAP. This CDR3 contains 16 residues. Filled out from reference TRBV12-5 and TRBJ2-1, the complete variable domain reads DARVTQTPRHKVTEMGQEVTMRCQPILGHNTVFWYRQTMMQGLELLAYFRNRAPLDDSGMPKDRFSAEMPDATLATLKIQPSEPRDSAVYFCASGSNTGTPYNEQFFGPGTRLTVL.

The CDR3 region has the DNA TGTGCCAGCTCACAGGGACAGGGAGGAGTGGATGGCTACACCTTC. As protein: CASSQGQGGVDGYTF. V gene TRBV18 combines with J gene TRBJ1-2; 9 bases are a match to TRBD1. V gave up 4 bases and J gave up 6 bases; unmatched junction bases: 9. Germline assignment: CDR1 KGHSH and CDR2 LQKENI. The CDR3 spans 15 residues.

This clonotype was observed at least ten times. The chain joins TRBV14 to TRBJ2-5; 8 bases are a match to TRBD2. The germline CDR1 and CDR2 sequences are SGHDN and FVKESK. V was pared by 0 bases and J by 4 bases, with 4 bases of the junction left unmatched. This CDR3 comprises 15 residues. For the CDR3, the DNA is TGTGCCAGCAGCCAAGATACGGGAGGGTTAGAGACCCAGTACTTC. Protein sequence: CASSQDTGGLETQYF.

This sequence joins TRBV7-9 and TRBJ2-3, with TRBD2 identical over 10 bases. The V gene's germline CDR1 is SEHNR and CDR2 FQNEAQ (reference sequence). With 5 bases clipped from V and 2 bases from J, the junction kept 10 bases outside the gene matches. This CDR3 comprises 17 residues. CDR3 in DNA: TGTGCCAGCAGCAGCGTCCGGACTAGCGGATCCACAGATACGCAGTATTTT. This gives the protein CASSSVRTSGSTDTQYF.

About this clonotype itself: Compared with germline, one end of the junction differs, possibly owing to a read error. The chain is built from TRBV4-1 and TRBJ2-5, with D possibly TRBD1 on 6 matching bases. The CDR3 has 14 residues. Per the germline V gene, CDR1 is MGHRA and CDR2 is YSYEKL. Written as DNA, the CDR3 is TGCGCCAACAGCCGCTCAGGGGCCCAAGAGACCCAGTACTTC. It codes for CANSRSGAQETQYF.

Only a few counts were recorded for this clonotype. This chain connects TRBV6-1 to TRBJ2-6; D may correspond to TRBD1 or TRBD2 (6 bases each). The length of the CDR3 is 17 residues. Germline loops: CDR1 MNHNS, CDR2 SASEGT. V lost 2 bases and J lost 2, with 13 bases in between. CDR3 loop: CASSERGVPTGANVLTF. CDR3 nucleotides: TGTGCCAGCAGTGAAAGGGGGGTTCCAACTGGGGCCAACGTCCTGACTTTC.

This clonotype appeared many times. The gene calls are TRBV5-1 and TRBJ2-1, with D maybe TRBD1 (6 bases). The CDR3 has 15 amino acids. Germline lookup yields CDR1 SGHRS and CDR2 YFSETQ. V was shortened by 3 bases and J by 0 bases, with 10 bases between the two germline ends. CDR3 DNA sequence: TGCGCCAGCAGCTGGGGGACATCCTCCTACAATGAGCAGTTCTTC. It specifies CASSWGTSSYNEQFF.

The chain links TRBV6-6 to TRBJ1-3; D not resolved. The CDR3 is 15 residues long. Per the germline V gene, CDR1 is MNHNY and CDR2 is SVGAGI (reference sequence). Trimming shortened V by 2 bases and J by 4 bases, and 12 bases separated the two germline ends. CDR3 DNA: TGTGCCAGCAGTTACGCGGACCCCGTCGGAAACACCATATATTTT. This codes for CASSYADPVGNTIYF.

The gene calls are TRBV14 and TRBJ2-7, with D perhaps TRBD2 (6 bases). Germline CDR1 SGHDN, CDR2 FVKESK. This CDR3 has 12 residues. The germline V and J ends were trimmed by 5 bases and 3 bases, with 8 bases remaining between them. As DNA, the CDR3 is TGTGCCAGCAGCACTAGCAACTACGAGCAGTACTTC. Encoded protein: CASSTSNYEQYF.

Only a few counts were recorded for this clonotype. V is TRBV7-8 and J is TRBJ2-3, with D possibly matching TRBD2 (5 bases). This CDR3 spans 17 amino acids. The germline CDR1 and CDR2 sequences are SGHVS and FQNEAQ. The V end was cut by 5 bases, the J end by 5 bases, with 23 bases between. Here the CDR3 reads CASSPTLGRLEGDTQYF. The CDR3 nucleotides read TGTGCCAGCAGCCCCACTTTAGGCCGTCTCGAGGGAGATACGCAGTATTTT.

This clonotype was picked up many times. The chain recombines TRBV29-1 with TRBJ2-7; 9 nucleotides align to TRBD1. J was trimmed by 7 bases and V by 2 bases; bases with no gene match: 6. Germline CDR1 is SQVTM and CDR2 is ANQGSEA. The CDR3 has 13 amino acids. The CDR3 here is CSVETGQGDEQYF. Here the CDR3 DNA reads TGCAGCGTTGAAACGGGACAGGGTGATGAGCAGTACTTC.

Concerning this clonotype: A much larger clone lies a single base off, so this may be a read error. The chain combines TRBV29-1 with TRBJ2-1; 8 bases map to TRBD2. The germline CDR1 and CDR2 sequences are SQVTM and ANQGSEA. The ends lost 6 bases at V and 10 bases at J; junction bases unmatched: 23. CDR3 length equals 17 residues. As DNA, the CDR3 is TGCAGCGTATTTTGGTATGGACAGCTGGGGGCTAGCGGGGAGCAGTTCTTC. Protein: CSVFWYGQLGASGEQFF.

V gene TRBV20-1 combines with J gene TRBJ2-5; unclear D gene. Germline CDR1 DFQATT, CDR2 SNEGSKA (reference sequence). The V end lost 0 bases, the J end lost 0 bases, and 11 bases lay between the germline ends. CDR3 length: 15 residues. CDR3 sequence: CSARDKRSNQETQYF. The CDR3 DNA reads TGCAGTGCTAGAGATAAACGGAGCAACCAAGAGACCCAGTACTTC.

This clonotype has a handful of counts. This chain links TRBV29-1 with TRBJ2-1, with 7 bases aligning to TRBD1. Germline V gives CDR1 SQVTM, CDR2 ANQGSEA. The CDR3 is 17 residues long. The trim removed 0 bases at V and 4 bases at J, leaving 12 bases unmatched. This CDR3 is CSVEERHYRGTYNEQFF. The CDR3 coding sequence is TGCAGCGTTGAAGAACGGCATTACAGGGGCACTTACAATGAGCAGTTCTTC.